This is a list of T cell receptor beta chains from one sample in a study of cytomegalovirus exposure and HLA in healthy donors. Some clones are missing from TCRdb's copy, which holds only in-frame ones; the method was immunoSEQ multiplex PCR. The table has about 120,000 clones, over 65% seen once. The material sequenced was PBMCs. These receptors were collected from a woman aged 30 to 39 in good health and CMV-seronegative. CDR3s include the opening cysteine and the closing phenylalanine or tryptophan. A D gene is named only where the DNA matches it firmly.

J | V | D | length | CDR3
TRBJ2-4 | TRBV7-9 | NA | 13 | CASSWDTKNIQYF
TRBJ1-1 | TRBV15 | TRBD1 | 16 | CATSRGDRGSITEAFF
TRBJ1-1 | TRBV18 | TRBD1 | 16 | CASSPLPDRGHTEAFF
TRBJ2-3 | TRBV5-5 | TRBD2 | 15 | CASSLASGGSDTQYF
TRBJ2-7 | TRBV7-9 | TRBD2 | 17 | CASSFLAGIPSSYEQYF
TRBJ2-5 | TRBV9 | NA | 17 | CASSVLRGVPYQETQYF
TRBJ2-7 | TRBV18 | TRBD1 | 14 | CASSPRTGRGEQYF
TRBJ2-3 | TRBV30 | TRBD2 | 15 | CAYKTSGAARDTQYF
TRBJ2-7 | TRBV2 | NA | 13 | CASRRPGAREQYF
TRBJ1-3 | TRBV13 | TRBD1 | 16 | CASSVGQGLAGNTIYF
TRBJ2-4 | TRBV6-1 | TRBD1 | 13 | CASSRQGENIQYF
TRBJ1-6 | TRBV19 | TRBD1 | 13 | CASRDRGGSPLHF
TRBJ1-4 | TRBV5-1 | TRBD1 | 15 | CAPSRTRTGEEKLFF
TRBJ2-1 | TRBV7-2 | TRBD2 | 17 | CASSHTRTSGGRNEQFF
TRBJ2-3 | TRBV7-6 | TRBD1 | 16 | CASSRGQEGGTDTQYF
TRBJ2-1 | TRBV5-6 | TRBD2 | 18 | CASSPARLAGGGYNEQFF
TRBJ2-7 | TRBV11-3 | TRBD1 | 14 | CASSRRDSSYEQYF
TRBJ2-2 | TRBV7-2 | TRBD2 | 15 | CASSSTSGNTGELFF
TRBJ2-5 | TRBV5-1 | TRBD1 | 14 | CASSLTGGQETQYF
TRBJ1-2 | TRBV2 | NA | 12 | CASTGGGYGYTF
TRBJ1-4 | TRBV5-5 | TRBD1 | 15 | CASSLGTGINEKLFF
TRBJ2-1 | TRBV7-8 | TRBD2 | 13 | CASSPPGGNEQFF
TRBJ1-1 | TRBV10-1 | NA | 16 | CASSAGDFSMNTEAFF
TRBJ2-7 | TRBV11-3 | NA | 12 | CASTSPGYEQYF
TRBJ2-7 | TRBV2 | NA | 13 | CASNGLFSYEQYF
TRBJ1-1 | TRBV30 | NA | 13 | CAWSRGGNTEAFF
TRBJ1-5 | TRBV27 | NA | 17 | CASSPRAGGDSNQPQHF
TRBJ2-5 | TRBV19 | TRBD2 | 17 | CASRGLAGGTYQETQYF
TRBJ1-1 | TRBV6-5 | NA | 15 | CASSYSGGAEVEAFF
TRBJ2-7 | TRBV5-6 | NA | 14 | CASSLGQLPGEQYF
TRBJ1-4 | TRBV27 | NA | 14 | CASSLLGSNEKLFF
TRBJ1-4 | TRBV12-2 | NA | 18 | CASRLHTYFCATNEKLFF
TRBJ1-2 | TRBV9 | NA | 15 | CASSVGSRLNYGYTF
TRBJ1-3 | TRBV5-4 | NA | 15 | CASSRDKSSGNTIYF
TRBJ2-3 | TRBV9 | NA | 15 | CASSVGGIGTDTQYF
TRBJ1-2 | TRBV5-5 | NA | 12 | CASSTGFTGYTF
TRBJ2-1 | TRBV9 | TRBD2 | 16 | CASSVALAGEYNEQFF
TRBJ1-1 | TRBV9 | TRBD1 | 14 | CASSSTGGWTEAFF
TRBJ1-2 | TRBV27 | TRBD1 | 13 | CASSLLGTGGYTF
TRBJ2-7 | TRBV4-2 | TRBD1 | 15 | CASSPLTGGNYEQYF
TRBJ1-1 | TRBV7-6 | NA | 15 | CASSPRWGTHTEAFF
TRBJ1-5 | TRBV10-1 | TRBD1 | 17 | CASRVEGTDPSNQPQHF
TRBJ1-6 | TRBV6-5 | NA | 14 | CASTRTRDNSPLHF
TRBJ2-7 | TRBV6-5 | NA | 15 | CASSYSGSGPYEQYF
TRBJ2-3 | TRBV4-1 | NA | 14 | CASSQLTSTDTQYF